This TCR beta chain derives from a study of blood T cell repertoires in COVID-19. Only a few counts were recorded for this clone. This CDR3 comprises 15 residues. The V gene's germline CDR1 is SEHNR and CDR2 FQNEAQ (reference sequence). V was cut by 3 bases and J by 1 base, with 10 bases left in between. Participants had their cohort set by participant-reported clinical history. TCRdb's table, derived via immunoSEQ multiplex PCR, lists solely in-frame clones and lacks some. The sample records approximately 220,000 clones, roughly 86% being singletons. The sequenced material came from PBMCs or T cells enriched from blood (not recorded which). This chain links TRBV7-9 with TRBJ1-3; possibly TRBD1 for D (6 bases). The sequence was obtained from a woman aged 25 to 39 with acute COVID-19. CDR3 in amino acids: CASSFRGASGNTIYF. For the CDR3, the DNA is TGTGCCAGCAGCTTCCGGGGGGCTTCTGGAAACACCATATATTTT.